Listed here are 30 T cell receptor beta chains from one sample, sequenced in a study of T cells after yellow fever vaccination. TCRdb re-called the 5' RACE reads through MiXCR, storing one row per CDR3 protein. Among 300,000 to 400,000 distinct CDR3 sequences listed, 8.7% were seen once. The specimen comprised PBMCs, sampled on the day of the first yellow fever vaccination. These receptors all come from a man younger than 35 who received the YFV17D yellow fever vaccine.

This clonotype was detected only a few times. V and J are TRBV6-4 and TRBJ2-1; D gene ambiguous. CDR1 is MRHNA, CDR2 SNTAGT, per germline. With 2 bases removed from V and 8 bases from J, the gap between germline ends came to 10 bases. The CDR3 has 13 amino acids. CDR3 protein: CASSDLAGYEQFF. The CDR3 nucleotides read TGTGCCAGCAGTGACCTGGCAGGTTATGAGCAGTTCTTC.

There are a few counts of this clonotype. The chain links TRBV21-1 to TRBJ2-1; the table's D call, TRBD1, was not checked against the DNA. TRBV21-1 is annotated as a pseudogene. The CDR3 contains 19 residues. In nucleotides, the CDR3 is TGTGCCAGCAGCAAAGGGGAGCCAGGGAGCGGGGAGACTTACAATGAGCAGTTCTTC. Residues: CASSKGEPGSGETYNEQFF.

The table lists this clonotype with many counts. V is TRBV15 and J is TRBJ2-3; D is perhaps TRBD2 (6 bases). CDR1 is LNHNV, CDR2 YYDKDF, per germline (reference sequence). Trimming shortened V by 1 base and J by 2 bases, and 7 bases separated the two germline ends. The CDR3 has 14 residues. CDR3 sequence: CATSRGGDTDTQYF. In DNA form, the CDR3 reads TGTGCCACCAGCAGAGGCGGGGACACAGATACGCAGTATTTT. Looking up the rest from reference TRBV15 and TRBJ2-3 gives the full variable domain: DAMVIQNPRYQVTQFGKPVTLSCSQTLNHNVMYWYQQKSSQAPKLLFHYYDKDFNNEADTPDNFQSRRPNTSFCFLDIRSPGLGDTAMYLCATSRGGDTDTQYFGPGTRLTVL.

The V gene is TRBV5-1, the J gene TRBJ1-2, with TRBD1 as a possible D gene (5 bases). CDR1 and CDR2 (germline): SGHRS, YFSETQ. This CDR3 has 15 residues. With 8 bases removed from V and 6 bases from J, the gap between germline ends came to 23 bases. The chain's CDR3 is CASRKATRGEDGYTF. As DNA, the CDR3 is TGCGCCAGTAGAAAAGCCACGAGGGGTGAGGATGGCTACACCTTC.

This clonotype showed up just a few times. V gene TRBV5-1 combines with J gene TRBJ2-2; TRBD2 aligns across 7 bases. V lost 3 bases and J lost 9; bases outside the gene matches: 5. CDR3 size: 13 residues. CDR1 and CDR2 (germline): SGHRS, YFSETQ. In DNA form, the CDR3 reads TGCGCCAGCAGCTGGACTAGTCTGCGGGAGCTGTTTTTT. This sequence encodes CASSWTSLRELFF.

At least ten counts were recorded for this clonotype. The chain recombines TRBV6-2 or TRBV6-3 with TRBJ2-1; tentative D call: TRBD2 (6 bases). The CDR3 runs to 16 residues. V shed 6 bases and J shed 0 bases, with 15 bases lying between them. Germline V gene sequence: CDR1 MNHEY, CDR2 SVGEGT. For the CDR3, the DNA is TGTGCCAGCAGCCCATGGAGCGGGCTCTCCTACAATGAGCAGTTCTTC. Its protein product is CASSPWSGLSYNEQFF.

This clonotype was observed many times. The chain combines TRBV24-1 with TRBJ2-2; no clear D. CDR1 is KGHDR, CDR2 SFDVKD, per germline. The ends were cut back, 3 bases at V and 0 bases at J, with 10 bases in the middle. The CDR3 has 16 amino acids. CDR3 nucleotides: TGTGCCACCAGTGATCCCACGCATTCGAACACCGGGGAGCTGTTTTTT. This sequence encodes CATSDPTHSNTGELFF.

V and J are TRBV5-1 and TRBJ2-5; 11 bases line up with TRBD2. Trimming cost V 6 bases and J 7 bases; bases outside gene matches: 11. The CDR3 loop spans 15 amino acids. The V gene's germline CDR1 is SGHRS and CDR2 YFSETQ. The CDR3 is CASTRTSGPFGTQYF. In nucleotides, the CDR3 is TGCGCCAGCACCAGGACTAGCGGGCCATTTGGGACCCAGTACTTC.

The chain carries TRBV7-2 and TRBJ2-1; D uncertain. CDR1 and CDR2 (germline): SGHTA, FQGNSA. V was shortened by 2 bases and J by 6 bases, with 14 bases between the two germline ends. This CDR3 spans 15 amino acids. For the CDR3, the DNA is TGTGCCAGCAGCTTACGTCCCAGGTCCGGCAATGAGCAGTTCTTC. Encoded protein: CASSLRPRSGNEQFF.

This clonotype was picked up a small number of times. This chain links TRBV6-1 with TRBJ2-7; 7 bases align to TRBD1. The ends lost 5 bases at V and 3 bases at J; junction bases unmatched: 7. The germline V gene has CDR1 MNHNS and CDR2 SASEGT. CDR3 size: 14 residues. The chain's CDR3 is CASSPRTGNYEQYV. CDR3 bases: TGTGCCAGCAGTCCCCGGACAGGAAACTACGAGCAGTACGTC.

This clonotype was seen at least ten times. This chain links TRBV3-1 with TRBJ1-3, with a weak D call TRBD1 (6 bases). The germline gives CDR1 LGHDT, CDR2 YNNKEL (reference sequence). CDR3 length equals 16 residues. Trimming cost V 3 bases and J 0 bases, with 12 bases left between them. This CDR3 reads CASSQTGLISGNTIYF. CDR3 sequence (DNA): TGTGCCAGCAGCCAGACAGGACTTATCTCTGGAAACACCATATATTTT.

The V and J genes are TRBV7-3 and TRBJ1-1, with D hard to call. In germline, CDR1 is SGHTA, CDR2 FQGTGA. Trimming removed 2 bases at V and 3 bases at J, with 7 bases between. This CDR3 has 13 amino acids. Written as DNA, the CDR3 is TGTGCCAGCAGCTTATTGAGGGACACTGAAGCTTTCTTT. Encoded protein: CASSLLRDTEAFF.

V is TRBV18 and J is TRBJ1-1; D is perhaps TRBD1 (5 bases). Trimming left V 4 bases short and J 7 bases short, with 16 bases between. CDR1 KGHSH and CDR2 LQKENI come from the germline V gene. The CDR3 totals 14 residues. The CDR3, as DNA: TGTGCCAGCTCACTATCTTTCGGGACGTATGAAGCTTTCTTT. Its translation: CASSLSFGTYEAFF.

As to this clonotype: Just one base apart from a much larger clone, this may be a read error. The genes are TRBV11-2 and TRBJ2-3; 7 nucleotides align to TRBD1. Looked up from germline, CDR1 is SGHAT and CDR2 is FQNNGV. There are 13 residues in the CDR3. CDR3 nucleotide sequence: TGTGCCAGCAGCTGGGACAGCACAGATATGCAGTATTTT. Its translation: CASSWDSTDMQYF.

The chain links TRBV5-1 to TRBJ2-1; the match to TRBD1 covers 11 bases. The CDR3 extends over 16 amino acids. Germline CDR1 is SGHRS and CDR2 is YFSETQ. With V trimmed by 1 base and J by 9 bases, 9 bases remained unmatched. The CDR3 DNA is TGCGCCAGCAGCTTGCCGGGACAGGGGGTTATAGGTGAGCAGTTCTTC. Its translation: CASSLPGQGVIGEQFF.

This clonotype was counted only a few times. The gene calls are TRBV7-2 and TRBJ2-3; the D is unclear. V lost 1 base and J lost 0, with 8 bases in between. Germline CDR1 reads SGHTA; CDR2 reads FQGNSA. The CDR3 loop spans 15 amino acids. DNA for the CDR3: TGTGCCAGCAGCTTAGACTACCTAAGCACAGATACGCAGTATTTT. This translates into CASSLDYLSTDTQYF.

This chain connects TRBV6-5 to TRBJ1-1; TRBD1 is a possible D gene (5 bases). The CDR3 consists of 15 residues. Germline CDR1 and CDR2: MNHEY and SVGAGI. V was clipped by 4 bases and J by 2 bases, with 14 bases between them. CDR3 DNA: TGTGCCAGCAGTTTCCGATCCCGGGGCAACACTGAAGCTTTCTTT. The encoded protein is CASSFRSRGNTEAFF.

The sample holds many counts of this clonotype. V and J are TRBV6-2 or TRBV6-3 and TRBJ1-2; no firm D call. The CDR3 has 13 amino acids. The germline gives CDR1 MNHEY, CDR2 SVGEGT. Between the trimmed V and J ends, which lost 5 bases and 4 bases, there was a span of 11 bases. CDR3 in DNA: TGTGCCAGCAGTCCGACTGCGGTCTATGGCTACACCTTC. It encodes CASSPTAVYGYTF.

V usage is TRBV6-1 and J usage is TRBJ1-1; 10 nucleotides align to TRBD1. Germline V gives CDR1 MNHNS, CDR2 SASEGT. The CDR3 runs 14 residues. J gave up 3 bases and V 6 bases, and 4 bases lay outside the gene matches. The CDR3 reads CASRGQGRDTEAFF. The CDR3 DNA is TGTGCCAGCAGGGGACAGGGGAGAGACACTGAAGCTTTCTTT.

This clonotype was recorded a few times. The chain couples TRBV6-1 to TRBJ1-6, with no clear D. Germline values: CDR1 MNHNS, CDR2 SASEGT. Trimming pared 9 bases from V and 7 bases from J, leaving 16 bases between. The CDR3 has 14 residues. The CDR3 region is CASYSSLLNSPLHF. The CDR3 region has the DNA TGTGCCAGTTATAGTAGCCTTCTAAATTCACCCCTCCACTTT.

This clonotype was counted only a few times. The rearrangement joins TRBV7-2 to TRBJ2-1; TRBD1 is a possible D gene (5 bases). Germline CDR1 SGHTA, CDR2 FQGNSA. Trimming left V 1 base short and J 0 bases short, with 13 bases between. There are 17 residues in the CDR3. CDR3 loop: CASSLGLTVPSYNEQFF. As DNA, the CDR3 is TGTGCCAGCAGCTTAGGCCTGACAGTCCCCTCCTACAATGAGCAGTTCTTC. Looking up the rest from reference TRBV7-2 and TRBJ2-1 gives the full variable domain: GAGVSQSPSNKVTEKGKDVELRCDPISGHTALYWYRQSLGQGLEFLIYFQGNSAPDKSGLPSDRFSAERTGGSVSTLTIQRTQQEDSAVYLCASSLGLTVPSYNEQFFGPGTRLTVL.

This clonotype was seen a few times. This chain connects TRBV6-2 or TRBV6-3 to TRBJ2-1; 10 bases map to TRBD2. Germline loops: CDR1 MNHEY, CDR2 SVGEGT. V shed 0 bases, J shed 0 bases, and the junction held 5 bases outside the gene matches. The CDR3 covers 18 residues. CDR3 loop: CASSYSRLAGTSYNEQFF. The CDR3 DNA reads as TGTGCCAGCAGTTACTCACGACTAGCGGGTACCTCCTACAATGAGCAGTTCTTC.

This clonotype was observed a handful of times. The rearrangement links TRBV5-6 to TRBJ1-1; 7 bases agree with TRBD1. The germline CDR1 and CDR2 sequences are SGHDT and YYEEEE. V trimming: 2 bases; J trimming: 11 bases; junction bases outside the gene matches: 9. This CDR3 has 13 residues. CDR3 protein: CASSLPPGQNAFF. In DNA form, the CDR3 reads TGTGCCAGCAGCTTACCTCCGGGACAGAATGCTTTCTTT.

Regarding this clonotype: The conserved phenylalanine or tryptophan is not found at the CDR3 terminus, so this likely reflects a read error. J is TRBJ2-1 and V is TRBV18; 11 positions agree with TRBD2. The junction had 20 bases not matched to a gene; V was cut back by 9 bases and J by 7 bases. Germline V gene lookup returns CDR1 KGHSH and CDR2 LQKENI. The CDR3 extends over 18 amino acids. The CDR3 loop is CASFRGLAVAGVLNEQFS. Here the CDR3 DNA reads TGTGCCAGTTTCAGGGGACTAGCGGTCGCGGGGGTCCTAAATGAGCAGTTCTCC.

This clonotype was seen only a few times. The chain employs TRBV5-6 and TRBJ2-3; 8 nucleotides line up with TRBD2. CDR3 length: 16 residues. The V and J ends lost 4 bases and 1 base, in that order; junction bases with no gene match: 8. CDR1 is SGHDT and CDR2 is YYEEEE in the germline V gene. The CDR3 protein is CASSLLGGARTDTQYF. The DNA of the CDR3 is TGTGCCAGCAGCCTCCTCGGGGGGGCCCGCACAGATACGCAGTATTTT.

At least ten counts were recorded for this clonotype. CDR3 bases: TGCGCCAGCAGCCTGGGGACAGGGGGATACAATGAGCAGTTCTTC. The encoded protein is CASSLGTGGYNEQFF. The chain joins TRBV5-1 to TRBJ2-1; 11 bases are shared with TRBD1. Germline assignment: CDR1 SGHRS and CDR2 YFSETQ. With 4 bases clipped from V and 4 bases from J, the junction kept 4 bases outside the gene matches. CDR3 size: 15 residues.

The V and J genes are TRBV12-5 and TRBJ2-5; no clear D. The CDR3 extends over 17 amino acids. V lost 3 bases to trimming and J lost 4 bases, with 21 bases between them. Germline CDR1 is LGHNT and CDR2 is FRNRAP. The CDR3 sequence: CASGFRRQANQGETQYF. CDR3 nucleotides: TGTGCTAGTGGTTTCCGCCGGCAGGCTAACCAAGGAGAGACCCAGTACTTC.

This clonotype was recorded at least ten times. The chain employs TRBV7-9 and TRBJ2-3, with TRBD2 as a possible D gene (5 bases). Deletions cut 8 bases from V and 6 bases from J, with 12 bases between. In germline, CDR1 is SEHNR, CDR2 FQNEAQ (reference sequence). The CDR3 covers 12 residues. The chain's CDR3 is CASGGSWDTQYF. In DNA form, the CDR3 reads TGTGCCAGCGGTGGGAGTTGGGATACGCAGTATTTT.

This clonotype was observed at least ten times. The V call is TRBV4-2, the J call TRBJ1-5; TRBD1 matches at 9 bases. The V gene's germline CDR1 is LGHNA and CDR2 YNFKEQ. V lost 5 bases to trimming and J lost 0 bases; unmatched junction nucleotides: 2. The CDR3 loop spans 15 amino acids. The CDR3 DNA reads TGTGCCAGCAGCTCACAGGGGGCTAGCAATCAGCCCCAGCATTTT. As protein: CASSSQGASNQPQHF.

This chain joins TRBV5-1 and TRBJ2-1, with D possibly matching TRBD1 (5 bases). The germline gives CDR1 SGHRS, CDR2 YFSETQ. This CDR3 spans 15 amino acids. V was pared by 4 bases and J by 0 bases, with 11 bases between. The CDR3: CASSPGISSYNEQFF. CDR3 DNA sequence: TGCGCCAGCAGCCCAGGGATCAGCTCCTACAATGAGCAGTTCTTC. Full variable domain (rest looked up from reference TRBV5-1 and TRBJ2-1): KAGVTQTPRYLIKTRGQQVTLSCSPISGHRSVSWYQQTPGQGLQFLFEYFSETQRNKGNFPGRFSGRQFSNSRSEMNVSTLELGDSALYLCASSPGISSYNEQFFGPGTRLTVL.